Listed here is a single TCR beta chain. The antigen remains unidentified. The data stem from a study of T cells in Graves' hyperthyroidism and ophthalmopathy. Each diagnosis drew on symptoms, thyroxine, TRAb, thyroid ultrasound and orbital computed tomography findings. Overall study results and limits: Blood samples included most of the expanded thyroid clonotypes exceeding 0.001.

What was amplified from RNA transcripts were TCR beta CDR3 regions. Initially, a first-round RT-PCR of the TCR CDR3 employed the HTBI primer set. TCRdb fed the multiplex PCR reads into MiXCR, producing one record per CDR3 protein. The repertoire holds about 560,000 distinct CDR3 sequences, with around 16% as singletons. This CDR3 contains 17 residues. Looked up from germline, CDR1 is KGHSH and CDR2 is LQKENI. Trimming cost V 3 bases and J 2 bases; bases outside gene matches: 3. The chain links TRBV18 to TRBJ2-3; TRBD2 matches 15 bases. The sequencing input was blood. The sequence derives from a woman in her 30s with Graves' hyperthyroidism. In DNA form, the CDR3 reads TGTGCCAGCTCACCCAGGACTAGCGGGAGGGCCACAGATACGCAGTATTTT. This sequence encodes CASSPRTSGRATDTQYF. Variable domain in full (rest from reference TRBV18 and TRBJ2-3): NAGVMQNPRHLVRRRGQEARLRCSPMKGHSHVYWYRQLPEEGLKFMVYLQKENIIDESGMPKERFSAEFPKEGPSILRIQQVVRGDSAAYFCASSPRTSGRATDTQYFGPGTRLTVL.